These T cell receptor beta chains were read from a single sample in a study of Ad26.COV2.S vaccination and SARS-CoV-2 variants. Profiling relied on immunoSEQ multiplex PCR, and the TCRdb table lists in-frame clones only, not all of them. The table has about 680,000 clones, roughly 90% seen once. The sequenced sample was peripheral blood, obtained in a trial of Ad26.COV2.S vaccine versus placebo. These TCRs come from a person between 18 and 65 years old who received the Ad26.COV2.S COVID-19 vaccine or a placebo. Each CDR3 is given with its conserved first and last residue. Fields, in order: CDR3 length, V gene, J gene, CDR3 protein.

CDR3 length: 12
V gene: TRBV12-3/TRBV12-4
J gene: TRBJ1-1
CDR3 protein: CASRLYPTEAFF

CDR3 length: 13
V gene: TRBV9
J gene: TRBJ2-7
CDR3 protein: CASSGGTASEQYF

CDR3 length: 13
V gene: TRBV29-1
J gene: TRBJ1-1
CDR3 protein: CSVSGTVNTEAFF

CDR3 length: 15
V gene: TRBV27
J gene: TRBJ1-6
CDR3 protein: CASRTHGGSNSPLHF

CDR3 length: 14
V gene: TRBV6-5
J gene: TRBJ1-2
CDR3 protein: CASSYLAGTYGYTF

CDR3 length: 14
V gene: TRBV7-2
J gene: TRBJ2-1
CDR3 protein: CASSPSGPYNEQFF

CDR3 length: 14
V gene: TRBV9
J gene: TRBJ2-1
CDR3 protein: CASSVASVVNEQFF

CDR3 length: 10
V gene: TRBV30
J gene: TRBJ2-3
CDR3 protein: CAWSLDTQYF

CDR3 length: 14
V gene: TRBV19
J gene: TRBJ1-5
CDR3 protein: CASSSWGLNQPQHF

CDR3 length: 13
V gene: TRBV7-3
J gene: TRBJ1-2
CDR3 protein: CASSSPPGTGYTF

CDR3 length: 13
V gene: TRBV7-2
J gene: TRBJ2-7
CDR3 protein: CASAPGLAYEQYF

CDR3 length: 14
V gene: TRBV5-1
J gene: TRBJ1-4
CDR3 protein: CASSFGQGGEKLFF

CDR3 length: 13
V gene: TRBV25-1
J gene: TRBJ2-6
CDR3 protein: CASSVTGANVLTF

CDR3 length: 13
V gene: TRBV12-3/TRBV12-4
J gene: TRBJ2-7
CDR3 protein: CASTAGGLYEQYF

CDR3 length: 15
V gene: TRBV24-1
J gene: TRBJ2-3
CDR3 protein: CATSGSGRAPDTQYF

CDR3 length: 14
V gene: TRBV30
J gene: TRBJ1-5
CDR3 protein: CAWSPGPLNQPQHF

CDR3 length: 14
V gene: TRBV9
J gene: TRBJ2-1
CDR3 protein: CASSVGQNNNEQFF

CDR3 length: 15
V gene: TRBV20-1
J gene: TRBJ2-1
CDR3 protein: CSASRGPSGYNEQFF

CDR3 length: 16
V gene: TRBV6-5
J gene: TRBJ2-7
CDR3 protein: CASSYSNLGATYEQYF

CDR3 length: 12
V gene: TRBV2
J gene: TRBJ2-1
CDR3 protein: CASSSPSNEQFF

CDR3 length: 15
V gene: TRBV7-2
J gene: TRBJ2-1
CDR3 protein: CASSLSSGWGNEQFF

CDR3 length: 13
V gene: TRBV27
J gene: TRBJ2-7
CDR3 protein: CASSFVGGYEQYF

CDR3 length: 17
V gene: TRBV27
J gene: TRBJ2-1
CDR3 protein: CASIPSGRSELYNEQFF

CDR3 length: 14
V gene: TRBV7-9
J gene: TRBJ2-2
CDR3 protein: CASSLGGLVRELFF

CDR3 length: 16
V gene: TRBV6-6
J gene: TRBJ2-2
CDR3 protein: CASSRSSGRNTGELFF

CDR3 length: 15
V gene: TRBV30
J gene: TRBJ2-6
CDR3 protein: CASNQGGSGANVLTF

CDR3 length: 14
V gene: TRBV7-8
J gene: TRBJ1-6
CDR3 protein: CASSLPGRSSPLHF

CDR3 length: 13
V gene: TRBV29-1
J gene: TRBJ2-7
CDR3 protein: CSVRTSGSYEQYF

CDR3 length: 15
V gene: TRBV5-1
J gene: TRBJ2-2
CDR3 protein: CASSLGLLGAGELFF

CDR3 length: 13
V gene: TRBV5-1
J gene: TRBJ2-5
CDR3 protein: CASSLHLQETQYF

CDR3 length: 16
V gene: TRBV13
J gene: TRBJ2-5
CDR3 protein: CASSYATSGVQETQYF

CDR3 length: 20
V gene: TRBV27
J gene: TRBJ2-6
CDR3 protein: CASSSRLAGGSFSGANVLTF

CDR3 length: 15
V gene: TRBV7-2
J gene: TRBJ2-3
CDR3 protein: CASSRSLVRPDTQYF

CDR3 length: 13
V gene: TRBV5-8
J gene: TRBJ2-7
CDR3 protein: CASSPDREYEQYF

CDR3 length: 13
V gene: TRBV19
J gene: TRBJ1-5
CDR3 protein: CASSIDQSQPQHF

CDR3 length: 15
V gene: TRBV5-8
J gene: TRBJ2-5
CDR3 protein: CASSRGLAGGETQYF

CDR3 length: 14
V gene: TRBV5-1
J gene: TRBJ1-1
CDR3 protein: CASGTVGVNTEAFF

CDR3 length: 18
V gene: TRBV25-1
J gene: TRBJ2-1
CDR3 protein: CASRGASGGQGSYNEQFF

CDR3 length: 16
V gene: TRBV7-3
J gene: TRBJ2-6
CDR3 protein: CASSLQGSSGANVLTF

CDR3 length: 14
V gene: TRBV13
J gene: TRBJ2-7
CDR3 protein: CASSQGGGSLEQYF

CDR3 length: 14
V gene: TRBV11-2
J gene: TRBJ2-2
CDR3 protein: CASSPFWGAGELFF

CDR3 length: 11
V gene: TRBV6-5
J gene: TRBJ1-1
CDR3 protein: CASSTGEKAFF

CDR3 length: 13
V gene: TRBV3-1/TRBV3-2
J gene: TRBJ1-4
CDR3 protein: CASSQDRGRILFF

CDR3 length: 16
V gene: TRBV11-1
J gene: TRBJ2-7
CDR3 protein: CASSSDGGPSSYEQYF

CDR3 length: 15
V gene: TRBV11-2
J gene: TRBJ1-2
CDR3 protein: CASSLEPGVGYGYTF

CDR3 length: 16
V gene: TRBV6-5
J gene: TRBJ2-4
CDR3 protein: CASSSLAGGPKNIQYF

CDR3 length: 17
V gene: TRBV14
J gene: TRBJ1-3
CDR3 protein: CASSRTGGATSGNTIYF